The rows below give T cell receptor beta chains drawn from one sample of a study of regulatory T cells in long-lasting Graves disease. From the multiplex PCR reads, TCRdb called clonotypes with MiXCR, one entry per CDR3 protein. The sample yields 530,000 or so distinct CDR3 sequences, around an eighth seen once. These records were also assigned to another study, of T cells in Graves' hyperthyroidism and ophthalmopathy.

Sequenced material: peripheral blood mononuclear cells (PBMCs), taken at new diagnosis, from a patient treated with antithyroid drugs. These receptor sequences come from a man aged 25-45 years with Graves disease. Both conserved end residues are part of each CDR3. D genes are given only for firm matches. A row's size may be missing; if present it is once, few, many or a size class.

d_call | clone_size | j_call | v_call | cdr3_aa | cdr3_nt
- | many | TRBJ1-6 | TRBV12-3/TRBV12-4 | CASSLSGLLSPLHF | TGTGCCAGCAGTCTTTCGGGACTCCTGTCACCCCTCCACTTT
TRBD1 | many | TRBJ1-1 | TRBV29-1 | CSADRGGTEAFF | TGCAGCGCCGACAGGGGTGGAACTGAAGCTTTCTTT
TRBD1 | many | TRBJ2-1 | TRBV6-1 | CASSEGQGPYNEQFF | TGTGCCAGCAGTGAGGGACAGGGGCCCTACAATGAGCAGTTCTTC
TRBD2 | many | TRBJ2-1 | TRBV20-1 | CSASPSGSANEQFF | TGCAGTGCGTCCCCCAGCGGGAGTGCTAATGAGCAGTTCTTC
- | many | TRBJ2-3 | TRBV27 | CASRTLATSTDTQYF | TGTGCCAGCAGGACCTTAGCGACTAGCACAGATACGCAGTATTTT
- | - | TRBJ2-7 | TRBV11-2 | CASSPGRRERAYEQYF | TGTGCCAGCAGCCCCGGCCGGAGGGAACGGGCCTACGAGCAGTACTTC
- | many | TRBJ2-1 | TRBV12-3/TRBV12-4 | CASSLETYNEQFF | TGTGCCAGCAGTTTGGAGACGTACAATGAGCAGTTCTTC
- | many | TRBJ1-5 | TRBV10-2 | CASSGQRNQPQHF | TGCGCCAGCAGTGGACAGCGCAATCAGCCCCAGCATTTT
- | - | TRBJ2-5 | TRBV6-1 | CASSPVAGRARETQYF | TGTGCCAGCAGCCCCGTCGCAGGGAGAGCGCGAGAGACCCAGTACTTC
- | few | TRBJ1-3 | TRBV29-1 | CSVRTPVSGNTIYF | TGCAGCGTTAGGACACCTGTCTCTGGAAACACCATATATTTT
TRBD1 | few | TRBJ2-7 | TRBV6-1 | CASSPRGTGDSYEQYF | TGTGCCAGCAGCCCACGAGGGACAGGGGACTCCTACGAGCAGTACTTC
TRBD1 | few | TRBJ1-5 | TRBV20-1 | CSARAGTGGGQPQHF | TGCAGTGCTAGAGCCGGGACAGGGGGCGGGCAGCCCCAGCATTTT
- | many | TRBJ2-1 | TRBV15 | CATSRDKGVSYNEQFF | TGTGCCACCAGCAGAGATAAGGGGGTTTCCTACAATGAGCAGTTCTTC
TRBD1 | many | TRBJ2-1 | TRBV2 | CASRSLQGRRGNEQFF | TGTGCCAGCAGGAGTTTACAGGGGCGACGAGGCAATGAGCAGTTCTTC
- | many | TRBJ2-1 | TRBV28 | CASSSSANQFF | -
- | few | TRBJ2-3 | TRBV19 | CASSLLRGDTQYF | TGTGCCAGTAGTCTTCTTAGGGGAGATACGCAGTATTTT
TRBD1 | many | TRBJ2-5 | TRBV12-3/TRBV12-4 | CASSLRGGRGETQYF | TGTGCCAGCAGTTTAAGAGGGGGCCGGGGAGAGACCCAGTACTTC
TRBD1 | many | TRBJ1-2 | TRBV27 | CASSATRDSYYGYTF | TGTGCCAGCAGTGCCACCCGGGACAGCTACTATGGCTACACCTTC
- | - | TRBJ2-7 | TRBV2 | CASSPQGGLREQYF | TGTGCCAGCTCCCCCCAGGGGGGGTTGCGCGAGCAGTACTTC
- | few | TRBJ2-5 | TRBV19 | CASSPGWSGETQYF | TGTGCCAGTAGCCCAGGGTGGAGTGGGGAGACCCAGTACTTC
TRBD2 | - | TRBJ2-3 | TRBV28 | CASTPTSGRAGTDTQYF | TGTGCCAGCACCCCGACTAGCGGGAGGGCCGGCACAGATACGCAGTATTTT
TRBD1 | few | TRBJ2-2 | TRBV6-1 | CASTGSDRGNAGELFF | TGTGCCAGCACAGGAAGTGACAGGGGGAACGCCGGGGAGCTGTTTTTT
- | - | TRBJ1-2 | TRBV19 | CASSIDRRPAVYGYTF | TGTGCCAGTAGTATAGATAGGCGGCCGGCAGTCTATGGCTACACCTTC
- | many | TRBJ2-7 | TRBV14 | CASSQEWPVGEQYF | TGTGCCAGCAGCCAAGAGTGGCCGGTGGGCGAGCAGTACTTC
- | - | TRBJ2-5 | TRBV19 | CASTHGSRPETQYF | TGTGCCAGTACCCACGGGAGTCGACCAGAGACCCAGTACTTC
- | few | TRBJ2-7 | TRBV5-4 | CASSFPGDGYEQYF | TGTGCCAGCAGTTTTCCCGGGGACGGCTACGAGCAGTACTTC
TRBD1 | many | TRBJ2-7 | TRBV7-9 | CASSSRDRPSQQYF | TGTGCCAGCAGCTCCCGGGACAGACCCTCGCAGCAGTACTTC
- | - | TRBJ1-2 | TRBV3-1 | CASSQVGHYGYTF | TGTGCCAGCAGCCAAGTCGGGCACTATGGCTACACCTTC
TRBD2 | few | TRBJ2-3 | TRBV7-2 | CASSLTSLAARTDTQYF | TGTGCCAGCAGCTTAACTTCGCTAGCGGCCCGCACAGATACGCAGTATTTT
TRBD2 | many | TRBJ2-1 | TRBV6-5 | CASSYRGTGGPGNEQFF | TGTGCCAGCAGTTACCGGGGGACGGGAGGGCCGGGGAATGAGCAGTTCTTC
- | - | TRBJ2-7 | TRBV7-2 | CASSLAGSGGFYEQYF | TGTGCCAGCAGCTTAGCGGGTAGCGGTGGGTTCTACGAGCAGTACTTC
TRBD2 | many | TRBJ2-3 | TRBV20-1 | CSAPGTSGRAVTDTQYF | TGCAGTGCGCCCGGGACTAGCGGGAGGGCCGTGACAGATACGCAGTATTTT
- | few | TRBJ2-5 | TRBV19 | CASSIDLSAQETQYF | TGTGCCAGTAGTATAGATCTTAGTGCCCAAGAGACCCAGTACTTC
TRBD1 | - | TRBJ1-4 | TRBV5-8 | CASSPGQGATTNEKLFF | TGTGCCAGCAGCCCAGGACAGGGGGCTACGACTAATGAAAAACTGTTTTTT
- | - | TRBJ2-7 | TRBV6-5 | CASRYKRTGKCDQYF | TGTGCCAGCAGGTACAAGAGGACGGGGAAGTGCGACCAGTACTTC
- | few | TRBJ2-3 | TRBV29-1 | CSVEDRYLSTDTQYF | TGCAGCGTTGAAGACCGGTACCTATCCACAGATACGCAGTATTTT